This record looks at one T cell receptor beta chain sequence and its context. Its cognate antigen has yet to be identified. No base quality information exists; no much larger clone differs at one position. This sample was included in a study of T cell responses to AZD1222 COVID-19 vaccine (dated by TCRdb to about 2021). Context from the whole study: Because spike-specific TCR depth and breadth did not differ between the two schedules, AZD1222 recipients who got a second dose at roughly 4 weeks were pooled with those who got a second dose at roughly 12 weeks. A total of 230 to 250 trial participants underwent TCR sequencing, of whom around 200 received two doses of AZD1222 and approximately 25 received two doses of the MenACWY control vaccine. Trial participants were enrolled by age into 18-55, 56-69 and 70-plus year subgroups, with approximately 160, 26 and 62 TCR-sequenced participants respectively.

V and J lose 6 bases and 0 bases, and a span of 6 bases separates them. Via the germline V gene, CDR1 is KGHSH and CDR2 LQKENI. Its CDR3 holds 12 amino acids, cysteine through phenylalanine. Solely the CDR3 DNA is kept, with 36 bases framed from the first base. The CDR3 regions of human TCRbeta chains were analyzed by immunosequencing. For the original study's pipeline: Repertoire TCRs were checked for matches against a reference library of SARS-CoV-2-specific TCRs that had been generated using the MIRA antigen-specificity platform. Breadth was defined as the fraction of unique TCRs that were SARS-CoV-2-associated, and depth was defined as the fraction of total T cells that were SARS-CoV-2-associated. Using the MIRA data, each spike-specific TCR was mapped to the spike region that the TCR reacts to and placed in a CD4 or CD8 class. Log10-transformed breadth and depth values were compared by one-way ANOVA with Sidak's multiple comparisons tests. This is the immuneACCESS table as TCRdb keeps it, with only in-frame sequences that have V and J called. A part of the clones is gone; compared with another copy, unresolved V genes explain less than half, and the rest is unexplained. The D gene and trimming were derived from the DNA, and the V and J assignments and clone size from that table. The sample records 100,000 to 150,000 clones, over 80% of which are singletons. The ten top clones hold less than 6.5% of the sample.

The full study reports these points: Epitopes outside the regions mutated in the B.1.351 and B.1.1.7 variants were reportedly recognized by nearly half of the unique spike-specific TCRs. Conclusions about previously exposed vaccinees were limited because only a handful of AZD1222 recipients were SARS-CoV-2 seropositive at baseline. A significant rise in spike-specific TCR breadth and depth was observed after two AZD1222 doses relative to day 0 and relative to MenACWY recipients. In the small 56-69-year group, the increase in depth fell short of significance, most likely because of low power. Because no day 14 peak-response samples were available, the repertoires could be characterized only after the peak T cell response. CD4 TCRs associated with the vaccine covered the entire spike protein, and the dominant responses were in regions 160-218 and 743-854. Most participants were white British and females outnumbered males, and the authors suggested that clonal diversity may have been underestimated.

What this sample's time point label stands for: baseline before first vaccination. Vaccinee samples came from UK trials COV001 and COV002, including a single-blind randomized controlled phase 2/3 trial of AZD1222 (ChAdOx1 nCoV-19) in healthy adults. For TCRbeta chain sequencing, PBMC samples were collected from trial participants at day 0 and at day 28 after the second dose. The source material was peripheral blood, sampled on day 0 of AZD1222 vaccination. Recombination joined TRBV18 with TRBJ2-7, with the D gene too uncertain to name. This TCR came from an adult in good health. DNA sequence: TGTGCCAGCTCCCCCAGCTCCTACGAGCAGTACTTC. This yields the protein CASSPSSYEQYF.